This T cell receptor (beta chain) was documented in a study of T cells in Graves' hyperthyroidism and ophthalmopathy. Whole-study results and caveats: Also found in blood were most expanded thyroid clonotypes above 0.001. Ophthalmopathy was identified by the model a median about six months ahead of onset.

The sample holds a few counts of this clonotype. Antigen specificity is unknown. The CDR3 covers 14 residues. Looked up from germline, CDR1 is SGDLS and CDR2 is YYNGEE. The ends lost 0 bases at V and 8 bases at J; junction bases unmatched: 7. Using RNA transcripts as the source, TCR beta CDR3 regions were amplified. The HTBI primer set served for first-round RT-PCR of the TCR CDR3. TCRdb re-called the multiplex PCR reads through MiXCR, storing one row per CDR3 protein. This sample yields some 500,000 distinct CDR3 sequences, of which roughly 14% are seen a single time; less than 20% belongs to the top ten.

This sequence was found in a young woman with Graves' hyperthyroidism. The chain carries TRBV9 and TRBJ1-1; TRBD1 aligns across 7 bases. The sample consisted of blood. CDR3 nucleotides: TGTGCCAGCAGCGTAGTCACAGGGGCTTCCGAAGCTTTCTTT. This codes for CASSVVTGASEAFF. The whole variable domain, remainder taken from reference TRBV9 and TRBJ1-1, is DSGVTQTPKHLITATGQRVTLRCSPRSGDLSVYWYQQSLDQGLQFLIQYYNGEERAKGNILERFSAQQFPDLHSELNLSSLELGDSALYFCASSVVTGASEAFFGQGTRLTVV.